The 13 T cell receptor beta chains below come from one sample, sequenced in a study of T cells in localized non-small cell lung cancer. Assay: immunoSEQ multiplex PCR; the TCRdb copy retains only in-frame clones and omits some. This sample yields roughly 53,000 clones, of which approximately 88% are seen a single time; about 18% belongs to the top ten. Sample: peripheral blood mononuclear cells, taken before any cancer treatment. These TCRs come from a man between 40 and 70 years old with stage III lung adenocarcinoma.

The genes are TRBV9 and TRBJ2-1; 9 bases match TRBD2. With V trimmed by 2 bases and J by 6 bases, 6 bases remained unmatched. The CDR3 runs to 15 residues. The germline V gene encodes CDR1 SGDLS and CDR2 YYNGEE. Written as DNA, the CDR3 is TGTGCCAGCAGCGTCGCTTCGGGACTAGCCAATGAGCAGTTCTTC. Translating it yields CASSVASGLANEQFF.

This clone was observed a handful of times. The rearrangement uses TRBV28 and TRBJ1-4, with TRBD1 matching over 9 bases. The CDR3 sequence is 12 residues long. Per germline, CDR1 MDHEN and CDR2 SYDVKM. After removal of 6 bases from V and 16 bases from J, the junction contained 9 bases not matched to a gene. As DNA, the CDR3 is TGTGCCAGCAGCTTTCCCGGGACAGGGAGGTTTTTT. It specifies CASSFPGTGRFF.

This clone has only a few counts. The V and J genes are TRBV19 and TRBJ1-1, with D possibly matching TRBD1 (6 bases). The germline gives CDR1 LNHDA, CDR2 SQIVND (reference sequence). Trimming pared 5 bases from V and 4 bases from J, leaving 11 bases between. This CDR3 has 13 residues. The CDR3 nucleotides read TGTGCCAGTAGTCCAGGGGATCGCACTGAAGCTTTCTTT. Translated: CASSPGDRTEAFF.

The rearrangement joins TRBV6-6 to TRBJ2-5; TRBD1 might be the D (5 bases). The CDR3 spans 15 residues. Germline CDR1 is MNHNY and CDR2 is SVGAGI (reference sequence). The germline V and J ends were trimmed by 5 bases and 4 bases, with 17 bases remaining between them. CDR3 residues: CASSKVQTDTETQYF. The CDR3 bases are TGTGCCAGCAGTAAAGTCCAGACGGACACAGAGACCCAGTACTTC.

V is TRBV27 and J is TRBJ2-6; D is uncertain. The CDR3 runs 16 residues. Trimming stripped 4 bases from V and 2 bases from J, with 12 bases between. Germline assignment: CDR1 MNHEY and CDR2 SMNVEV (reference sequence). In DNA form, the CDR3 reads TGTGCCAGCAGTTCGGGTTCGAGACCTGGGGCCAACGTCCTGACTTTC. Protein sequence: CASSSGSRPGANVLTF.

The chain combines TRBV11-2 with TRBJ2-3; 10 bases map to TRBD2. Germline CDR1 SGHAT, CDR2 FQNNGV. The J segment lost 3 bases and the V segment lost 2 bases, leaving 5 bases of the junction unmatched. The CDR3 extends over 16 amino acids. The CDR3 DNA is TGTGCCAGCAGCTTATTTTCTAGCGGGAGAACAGATACGCAGTATTTT. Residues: CASSLFSSGRTDTQYF.

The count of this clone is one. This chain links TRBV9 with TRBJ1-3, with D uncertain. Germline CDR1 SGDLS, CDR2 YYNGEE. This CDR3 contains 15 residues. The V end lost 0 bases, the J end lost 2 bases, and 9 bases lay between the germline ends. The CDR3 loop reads CASSVEADTGNTIYF. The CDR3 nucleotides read TGTGCCAGCAGCGTAGAGGCCGACACTGGAAACACCATATATTTT.

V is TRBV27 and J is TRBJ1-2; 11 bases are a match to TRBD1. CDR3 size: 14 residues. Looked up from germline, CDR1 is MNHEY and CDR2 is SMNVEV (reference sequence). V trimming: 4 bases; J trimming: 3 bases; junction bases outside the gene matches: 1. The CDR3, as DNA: TGTGCCAGCAGTTGGACAGGGGGCGACTATGGCTACACCTTC. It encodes CASSWTGGDYGYTF.

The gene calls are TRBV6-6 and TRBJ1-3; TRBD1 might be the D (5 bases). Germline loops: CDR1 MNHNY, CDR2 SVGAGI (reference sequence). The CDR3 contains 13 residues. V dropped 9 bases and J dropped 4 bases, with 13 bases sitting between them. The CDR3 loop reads CASTDSAGNTIYF. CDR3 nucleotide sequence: TGTGCCAGTACCGACAGCGCCGGAAACACCATATATTTT.

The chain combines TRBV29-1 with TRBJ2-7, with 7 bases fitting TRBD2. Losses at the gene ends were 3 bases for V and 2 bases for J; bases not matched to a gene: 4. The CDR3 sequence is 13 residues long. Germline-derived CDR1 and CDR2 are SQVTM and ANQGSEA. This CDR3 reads CSVEGGSPYEQYF. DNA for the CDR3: TGCAGCGTTGAGGGGGGGAGCCCCTACGAGCAGTACTTC.

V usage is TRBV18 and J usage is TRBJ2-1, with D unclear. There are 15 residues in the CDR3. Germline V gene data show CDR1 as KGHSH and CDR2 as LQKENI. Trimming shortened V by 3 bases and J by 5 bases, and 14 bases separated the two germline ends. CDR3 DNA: TGTGCCAGCTCACCCCAAGGCGGAACAAACAATGAGCAGTTCTTC. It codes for CASSPQGGTNNEQFF. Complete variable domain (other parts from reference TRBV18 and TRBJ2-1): NAGVMQNPRHLVRRRGQEARLRCSPMKGHSHVYWYRQLPEEGLKFMVYLQKENIIDESGMPKERFSAEFPKEGPSILRIQQVVRGDSAAYFCASSPQGGTNNEQFFGPGTRLTVL.

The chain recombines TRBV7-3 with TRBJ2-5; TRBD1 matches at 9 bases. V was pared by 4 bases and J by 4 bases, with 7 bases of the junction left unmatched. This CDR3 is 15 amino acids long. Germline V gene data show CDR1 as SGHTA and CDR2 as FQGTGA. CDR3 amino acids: CASSSGTGTGETQYF. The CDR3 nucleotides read TGTGCCAGCAGCTCCGGGACAGGGACGGGAGAGACCCAGTACTTC.

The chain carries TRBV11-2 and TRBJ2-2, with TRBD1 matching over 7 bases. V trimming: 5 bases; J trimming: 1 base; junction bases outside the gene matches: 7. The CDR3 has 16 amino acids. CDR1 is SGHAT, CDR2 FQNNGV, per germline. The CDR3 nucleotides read TGTGCCAGCAGCCTCCTGACAGGGCGGAACACCGGGGAGCTGTTTTTT. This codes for CASSLLTGRNTGELFF.